This T cell receptor (beta chain) was retrieved from a study of identical twins. Broader study findings: Sequences that were out-of-frame, alpha and twin-shared displayed an excess of low generation probability. The analysis was cross-sectional rather than longitudinal within donors. Sequences that were beta out-of-frame showed weaker excess twin sharing.

The V and J ends lost 1 base and 8 bases respectively, with 17 bases between them. From germline, CDR1 is LGHDT and CDR2 YNNKEL (reference sequence). The CDR3 covers 15 residues. Template switching supplied a universal primer site; unique molecular identifiers were carried on the cDNA. Using its own MiXCR run on the 5' RACE reads, TCRdb lists one record per CDR3 protein. The table lists 550,000 to 700,000 distinct CDR3 sequences, nearly 10% of them singletons. This clonotype occurred a few times. No antigen is known for it. These data were also filed under a second study, of yellow fever vaccine responses in identical twins.

The TCR originated in a woman between 18 and 30 years old in good health. The sequenced sample consisted of PBMCs. This rearrangement joins TRBV3-1 to TRBJ2-5; no firm D call. CDR3 in amino acids: CASSQAGLEKLTQYF. The CDR3 nucleotides are TGTGCCAGCAGCCAAGCAGGTCTGGAAAAACTCACCCAGTACTTC.